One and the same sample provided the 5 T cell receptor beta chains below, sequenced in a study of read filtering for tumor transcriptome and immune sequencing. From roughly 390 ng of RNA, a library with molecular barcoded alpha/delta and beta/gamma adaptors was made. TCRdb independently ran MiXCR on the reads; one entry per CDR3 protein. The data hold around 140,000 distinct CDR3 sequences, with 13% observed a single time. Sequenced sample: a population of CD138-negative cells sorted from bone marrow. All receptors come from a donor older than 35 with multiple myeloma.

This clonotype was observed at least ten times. CDR3 sequence reads: CASSLEQGNYEQYF. CDR3 nucleotide sequence: TGCGCCAGCAGCTTGGAACAGGGTAACTACGAGCAGTACTTC. The chain has TRBV5-1 and TRBJ2-7; TRBD1 is a possible D gene (6 bases). Germline V lookup: CDR1 SGHRS, CDR2 YFSETQ. The CDR3 sequence is 14 residues long. Trimming left V 0 bases short and J 3 bases short, with 10 bases between.

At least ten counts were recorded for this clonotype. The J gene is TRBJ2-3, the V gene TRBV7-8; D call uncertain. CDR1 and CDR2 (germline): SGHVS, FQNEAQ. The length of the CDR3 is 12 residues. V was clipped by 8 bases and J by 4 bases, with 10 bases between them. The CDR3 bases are TGTGCCAGCTTTCTAAGAGCAGATACGCAGTATTTT. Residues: CASFLRADTQYF.

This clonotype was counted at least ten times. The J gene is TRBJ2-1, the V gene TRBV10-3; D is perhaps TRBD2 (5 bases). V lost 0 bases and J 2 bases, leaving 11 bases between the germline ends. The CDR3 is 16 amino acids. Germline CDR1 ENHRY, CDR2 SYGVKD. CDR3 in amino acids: CAISESDYQPYNEQFF. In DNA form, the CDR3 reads TGTGCCATCAGTGAGTCCGACTACCAGCCCTACAATGAGCAGTTCTTC.

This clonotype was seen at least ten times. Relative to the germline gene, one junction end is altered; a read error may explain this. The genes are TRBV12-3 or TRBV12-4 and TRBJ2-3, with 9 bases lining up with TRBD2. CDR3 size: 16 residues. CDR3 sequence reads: CASSSRRLADTDTQYF. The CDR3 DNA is TGTGCTAGCAGTTCCCGGAGACTAGCGGACACAGATACGCAGTATTTT.

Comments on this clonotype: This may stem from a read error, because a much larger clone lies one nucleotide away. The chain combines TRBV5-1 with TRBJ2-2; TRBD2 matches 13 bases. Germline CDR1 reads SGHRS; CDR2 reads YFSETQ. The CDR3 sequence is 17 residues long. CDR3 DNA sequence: TGTGCCAGCAGCTTGGAACTAGCGGGAGGGCCCACCGGGGAGCCGTTTTTT. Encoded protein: CASSLELAGGPTGEPFF.